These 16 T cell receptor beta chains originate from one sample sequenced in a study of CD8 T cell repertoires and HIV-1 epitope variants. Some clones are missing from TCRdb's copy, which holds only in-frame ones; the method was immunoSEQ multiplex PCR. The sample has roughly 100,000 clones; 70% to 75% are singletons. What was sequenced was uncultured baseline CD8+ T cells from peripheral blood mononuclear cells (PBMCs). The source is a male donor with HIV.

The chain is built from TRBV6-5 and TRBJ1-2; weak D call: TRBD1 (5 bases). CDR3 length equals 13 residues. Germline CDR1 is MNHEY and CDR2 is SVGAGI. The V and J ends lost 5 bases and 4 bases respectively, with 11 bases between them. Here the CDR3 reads CASSTGGGYGYTF. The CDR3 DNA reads TGTGCCAGCAGTACGGGGGGAGGCTATGGCTACACCTTC.

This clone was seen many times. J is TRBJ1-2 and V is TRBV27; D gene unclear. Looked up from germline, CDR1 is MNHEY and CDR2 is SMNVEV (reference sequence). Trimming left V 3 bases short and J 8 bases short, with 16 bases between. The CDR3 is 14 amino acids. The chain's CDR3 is CASSFWPLSDGYTF. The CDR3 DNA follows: TGTGCCAGCAGTTTCTGGCCTCTGTCTGACGGCTACACCTTC.

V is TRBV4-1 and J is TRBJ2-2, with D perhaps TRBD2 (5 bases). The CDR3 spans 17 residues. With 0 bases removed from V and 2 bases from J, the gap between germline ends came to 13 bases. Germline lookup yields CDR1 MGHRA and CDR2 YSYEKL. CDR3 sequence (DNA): TGCGCCAGCAGCCAAGAGGGAGTGGCGGTAAACACCGGGGAGCTGTTTTTT. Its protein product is CASSQEGVAVNTGELFF.

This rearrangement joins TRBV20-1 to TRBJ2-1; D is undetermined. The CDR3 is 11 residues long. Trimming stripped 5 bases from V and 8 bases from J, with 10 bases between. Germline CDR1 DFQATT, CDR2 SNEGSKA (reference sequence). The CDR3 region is CSAGRVDEQFF. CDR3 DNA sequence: TGCAGTGCTGGCCGAGTGGATGAGCAGTTCTTC.

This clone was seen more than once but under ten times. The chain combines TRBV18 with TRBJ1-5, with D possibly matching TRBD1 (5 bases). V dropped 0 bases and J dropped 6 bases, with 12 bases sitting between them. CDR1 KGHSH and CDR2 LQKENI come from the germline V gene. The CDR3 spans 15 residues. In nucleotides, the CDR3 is TGTGCCAGCTCACCACCGGGGGGGAGGACTCAGCCCCAGCATTTT. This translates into CASSPPGGRTQPQHF.

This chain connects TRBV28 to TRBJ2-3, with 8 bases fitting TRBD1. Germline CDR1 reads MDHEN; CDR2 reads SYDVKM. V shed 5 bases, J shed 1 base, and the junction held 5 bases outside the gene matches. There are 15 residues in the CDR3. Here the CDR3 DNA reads TGTGCCAGCAGTACCCCACAGGGGGGCACAGATACGCAGTATTTT. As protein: CASSTPQGGTDTQYF.

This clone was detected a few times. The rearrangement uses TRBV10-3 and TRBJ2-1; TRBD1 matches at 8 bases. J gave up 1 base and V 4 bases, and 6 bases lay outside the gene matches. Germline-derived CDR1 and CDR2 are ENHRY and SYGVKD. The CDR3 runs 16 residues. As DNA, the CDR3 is TGTGCCATCAGTGCATGGGACAGGAAATCCTACAATGAGCAGTTCTTC. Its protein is CAISAWDRKSYNEQFF.

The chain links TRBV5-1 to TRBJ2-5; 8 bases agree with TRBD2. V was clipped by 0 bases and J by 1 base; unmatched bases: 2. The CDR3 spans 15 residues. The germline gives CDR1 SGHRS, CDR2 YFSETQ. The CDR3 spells CASSLGSGTQETQYF. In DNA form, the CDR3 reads TGCGCCAGCAGCTTGGGTAGCGGGACCCAAGAGACCCAGTACTTC.

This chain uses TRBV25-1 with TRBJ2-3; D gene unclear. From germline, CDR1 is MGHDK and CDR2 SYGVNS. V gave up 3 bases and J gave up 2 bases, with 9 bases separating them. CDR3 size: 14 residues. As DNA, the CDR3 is TGTGCCAGCAGTGACTCCAGGATCACAGATACGCAGTATTTT. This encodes CASSDSRITDTQYF. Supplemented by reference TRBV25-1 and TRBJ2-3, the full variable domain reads EADIYQTPRYLVIGTGKKITLECSQTMGHDKMYWYQQDPGMELHLIHYSYGVNSTEKGDLSSESTVSRIRTEHFPLTLESARPSHTSQYLCASSDSRITDTQYFGPGTRLTVL.

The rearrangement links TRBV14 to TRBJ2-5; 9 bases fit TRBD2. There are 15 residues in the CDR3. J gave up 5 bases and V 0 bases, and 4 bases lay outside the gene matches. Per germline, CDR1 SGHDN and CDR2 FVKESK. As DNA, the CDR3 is TGTGCCAGCAGCCAAGACGCGGGAGGGCAGGAGACCCAGTACTTC. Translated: CASSQDAGGQETQYF.

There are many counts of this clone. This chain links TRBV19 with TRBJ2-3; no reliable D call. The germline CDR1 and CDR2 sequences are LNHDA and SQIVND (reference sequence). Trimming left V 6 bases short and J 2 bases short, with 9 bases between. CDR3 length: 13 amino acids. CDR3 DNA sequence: TGTGCCAGTAGATTGACACCCACAGATACGCAGTATTTT. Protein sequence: CASRLTPTDTQYF.

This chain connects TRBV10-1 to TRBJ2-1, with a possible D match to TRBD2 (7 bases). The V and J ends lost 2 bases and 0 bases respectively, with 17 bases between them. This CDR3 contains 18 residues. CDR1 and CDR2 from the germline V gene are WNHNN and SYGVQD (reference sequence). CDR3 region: CASSESGGGSGSYNEQFF. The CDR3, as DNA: TGCGCCAGCAGTGAGAGTGGGGGGGGCTCGGGCTCCTACAATGAGCAGTTCTTC.

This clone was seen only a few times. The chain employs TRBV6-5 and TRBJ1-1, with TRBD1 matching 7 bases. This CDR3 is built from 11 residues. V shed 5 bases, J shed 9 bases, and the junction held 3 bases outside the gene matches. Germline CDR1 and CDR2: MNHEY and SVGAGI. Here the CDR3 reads CASSQTGKAFF. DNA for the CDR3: TGTGCCAGCAGTCAGACAGGGAAAGCTTTCTTT.

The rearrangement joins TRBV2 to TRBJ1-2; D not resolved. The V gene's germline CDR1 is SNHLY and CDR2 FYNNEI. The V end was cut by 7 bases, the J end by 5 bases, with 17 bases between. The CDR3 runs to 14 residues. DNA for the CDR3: TGTGCCAGCACTCCTGCCCGGACTTCTTATGGCTACACCTTC. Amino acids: CASTPARTSYGYTF. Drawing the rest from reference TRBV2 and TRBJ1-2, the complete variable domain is EPEVTQTPSHQVTQMGQEVILRCVPISNHLYFYWYRQILGQKVEFLVSFYNNEISEKSEIFDDQFSVERPDGSNFTLKIRSTKLEDSAMYFCASTPARTSYGYTFGSGTRLTVV.

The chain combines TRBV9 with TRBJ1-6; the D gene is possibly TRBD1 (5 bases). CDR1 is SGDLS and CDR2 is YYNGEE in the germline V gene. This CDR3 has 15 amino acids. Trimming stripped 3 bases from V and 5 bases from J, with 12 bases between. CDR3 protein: CASSASTGDNSPLHF. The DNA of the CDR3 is TGTGCCAGCAGCGCGTCGACGGGGGATAATTCACCCCTCCACTTT.

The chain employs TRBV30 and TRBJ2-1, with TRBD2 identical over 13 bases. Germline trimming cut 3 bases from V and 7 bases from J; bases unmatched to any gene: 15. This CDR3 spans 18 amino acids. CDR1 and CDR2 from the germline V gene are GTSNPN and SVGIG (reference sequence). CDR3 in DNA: TGTGCCTGGAGCCGGTTTACCGGGACTAGCGGGGTAGGAAATGAGCAGTTCTTC. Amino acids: CAWSRFTGTSGVGNEQFF.